This T cell receptor beta chain was observed in a study of blood T cells in healthy people across ages. Whole-study results and caveats: Both higher diversity and more naive CD4+ cells marked long-lived donors when set against aged donors. Naive T cell percentage by flow cytometry tracked strongly with beta diversity.

A J-beta primer mix and a sample-barcoded 5' primer were used in a second PCR of roughly 6 to 12 cycles. A template-switch adaptor containing 12 random nucleotides labeled each cDNA molecule. TCRdb passed the 5' RACE reads through MiXCR, listing each CDR3 protein once. The sample carries fewer than 950,000 distinct CDR3 sequences, 36% recorded once. Of note for this clonotype: Its antigen remains unidentified.

V gave up 6 bases and J gave up 4 bases, with 18 bases separating them. Germline CDR1 is LGHNA and CDR2 is YSLEER. The CDR3 extends over 15 amino acids. Material for sequencing was blood. The sequence derives from a man younger than 30 in good health. The chain uses TRBV4-3 and TRBJ1-2; D unresolved. Here the CDR3 DNA reads TGCGCCAGCAGTTCCGCCCCCAGCAATCCCTATGGCTACACCTTC. It translates to CASSSAPSNPYGYTF.